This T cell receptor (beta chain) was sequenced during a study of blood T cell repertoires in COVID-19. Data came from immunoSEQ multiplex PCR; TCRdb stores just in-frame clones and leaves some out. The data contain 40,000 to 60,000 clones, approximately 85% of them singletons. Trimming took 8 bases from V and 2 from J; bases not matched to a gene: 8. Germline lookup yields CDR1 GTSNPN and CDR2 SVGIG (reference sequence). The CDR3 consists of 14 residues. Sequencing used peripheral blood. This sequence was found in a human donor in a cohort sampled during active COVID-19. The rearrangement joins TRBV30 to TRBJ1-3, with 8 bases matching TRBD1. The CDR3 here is CARRQGRTGNTIYF. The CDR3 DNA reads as TGTGCCCGCCGACAGGGGAGGACTGGAAACACCATATATTTT.